The T cell receptor (beta chain) described here comes from a study of blood T cell repertoires in COVID-19. The V end lost 5 bases, the J end lost 7 bases, and 21 bases lay between the germline ends. Germline V gene sequence: CDR1 SGHTA, CDR2 FQGNSA. The CDR3 contains 16 residues. Sequencing used immunoSEQ multiplex PCR; TCRdb keeps in-frame clones, though not all of them. The sample lists under 350,000 clones; 83% were seen once. Input material: peripheral blood. V gene TRBV7-2 combines with J gene TRBJ2-1, with D possibly matching TRBD2 (5 bases). This receptor was identified in a woman in her forties or fifties who had recovered from COVID-19. The CDR3 sequence is CASSLGRRALTNEQFF. The CDR3 nucleotides are TGTGCCAGCAGCCTGGGTAGGCGGGCTCTCACAAATGAGCAGTTCTTC.